The 8 T cell receptor beta chains given below trace back to one sample, sequenced in a study of T cell repertoires in cytomegalovirus infection. TCRdb called the reads again in MiXCR, with one record for every CDR3 protein. Of some 500,000 distinct CDR3 sequences in the sample, 25% to 35% were seen once. These TCRs' antigens remain unknown. The sample in question was cultured PBMCs, obtained from culture after CMV antigen stimulation. The source of these receptors is a human donor in good health (CMV status not recorded). Some clones in this sample may be carry-over from other donors' samples.

This clonotype appeared many times. The chain joins TRBV27 to TRBJ1-5; D remains unclear. CDR1 and CDR2 from the germline V gene are MNHEY and SMNVEV (reference sequence). The ends were cut back, 8 bases at V and 1 base at J, with 15 bases in the middle. The CDR3 runs to 15 residues. CDR3 DNA sequence: TGTGCCAGCTCAGATTTTGTCGGGAGCAATCAGCCCCAGCATTTT. Translated: CASSDFVGSNQPQHF.

This clonotype showed up many times. The chain links TRBV7-2 to TRBJ2-5, with 7 bases aligning to TRBD2. Trimming cost V 5 bases and J 4 bases; bases outside gene matches: 7. The CDR3 has 14 amino acids. Germline V gene sequence: CDR1 SGHTA, CDR2 FQGNSA. CDR3 residues: CASSGTGGRETQYF. The CDR3 region has the DNA TGTGCCAGCAGCGGGACTGGCGGGAGAGAGACCCAGTACTTC.

This chain connects TRBV12-3 or TRBV12-4 to TRBJ2-1; 10 positions agree with TRBD1. V gave up 5 bases and J gave up 8 bases; unmatched junction bases: 12. The CDR3 length is 16 residues. The chain's CDR3 is CASSLGGTGVRDEQFF. In DNA form, the CDR3 reads TGTGCCAGCAGTCTAGGTGGGACAGGGGTTCGGGATGAGCAGTTCTTC.

This clonotype occurred a few times. The genes are TRBV7-4 and TRBJ2-1; 8 bases match TRBD1. The CDR3 extends over 15 amino acids. Germline CDR1 SGHVT, CDR2 SQSDAQ. V lost 5 bases, J lost 3 bases, and 6 bases stayed unmatched. CDR3 DNA sequence: TGTGCCAGCAGCCTCGGACAGGGAATCTACAATGAGCAGTTCTTC. Encoded protein: CASSLGQGIYNEQFF.

This clonotype was seen only a few times. The V gene is TRBV6-2 or TRBV6-3, the J gene TRBJ1-1; D is unresolved. From germline, CDR1 is MNHEY and CDR2 SVGEGT. This CDR3 comprises 14 residues. Trimming took off 3 bases at V and 0 bases at J, with 8 bases between the two ends. CDR3 nucleotide sequence: TGTGCCAGCAGTTATAGGCAGGTGAACACTGAAGCTTTCTTT. It specifies CASSYRQVNTEAFF.

This chain uses TRBV20-1 with TRBJ1-2; tentative D call: TRBD1 (6 bases). Between the trimmed V and J ends, which lost 4 bases and 1 base, there was a span of 10 bases. From germline, CDR1 is DFQATT and CDR2 SNEGSKA (reference sequence). The CDR3 totals 13 residues. The CDR3 sequence is CSANRDSNYGYTF. The CDR3 DNA is TGCAGTGCTAACAGGGATAGTAACTATGGCTACACCTTC.

The chain combines TRBV7-6 with TRBJ2-1; 9 bases agree with TRBD1. CDR1 is SGHVS, CDR2 FNYEAQ, per germline. The CDR3 covers 13 residues. The V segment lost 8 bases and the J segment 4 bases; nucleotides outside the gene matches: 3. As DNA, the CDR3 is TGTGCCAGCGGGACAGGGCAGTACAATGAGCAGTTCTTC. Its protein is CASGTGQYNEQFF.

V is TRBV5-6 and J is TRBJ1-5; D not certain. V was trimmed by 3 bases and J by 2 bases, leaving 3 bases between them. The germline V gene has CDR1 SGHDT and CDR2 YYEEEE. The CDR3 length is 12 residues. The CDR3 reads CASSWRNQPQHF. The CDR3 DNA reads as TGTGCCAGCAGCTGGCGCAATCAGCCCCAGCATTTT.